The entry that follows covers one TCR beta chain sequence. The V segment lost 5 bases and the J segment 1 base; nucleotides outside the gene matches: 7. Germline-derived CDR1 and CDR2 are LGHNA and YSLEER. The CDR3 is made up of 15 amino acids. TCRdb's table, derived via immunoSEQ multiplex PCR, lists solely in-frame clones and lacks some. Counted here are approximately 53,000 clones, over 85% occurring once; the ten biggest clones make up approximately 23%. This specimen belongs to a study of OX40 agonist ivuxolimab in advanced cancers. This chain uses TRBV4-3 with TRBJ1-1, with 7 bases aligning to TRBD1. The specimen comprised CD4+ or CD8+ T cells sorted from blood, sampled in a trial of the OX40 agonist ivuxolimab. The source of this sequence is an adult with an advanced solid tumor such as melanoma, head and neck, liver or kidney cancer. This chain's CDR3 is CASSRQDRRNTEAFF. The CDR3 DNA reads as TGCGCCAGCAGCAGGCAGGACAGGCGGAACACTGAAGCTTTCTTT.